Below, 13 T cell receptor beta chains from the same sample are listed, as sequenced in a study of glioma-infiltrating T cells after dendritic cell vaccination. The data were produced by immunoSEQ multiplex PCR, yet TCRdb's version contains in-frame clones alone and is incomplete. The data show 75,000 to 95,000 clones, around 87% seen once. Specified time point: after dendritic cell vaccination, including at tumor progression/relapse. Sequencing used blood, obtained after dendritic cell vaccination. The source of these receptors is a human donor with glioblastoma.

This clone was seen a single time. This chain connects TRBV29-1 to TRBJ2-3; possibly TRBD1 for D (6 bases). CDR3 size: 13 residues. The V gene's germline CDR1 is SQVTM and CDR2 ANQGSEA. V was pared by 4 bases and J by 4 bases, with 12 bases between. The CDR3 is CSVGQVGADTQYF. CDR3 in DNA: TGCAGCGTTGGACAGGTAGGGGCAGATACGCAGTATTTT.

This clone was picked up one time. The genes are TRBV5-1 and TRBJ2-1; D may be TRBD2 (6 bases). The CDR3 has 16 amino acids. Trimming took off 4 bases at V and 0 bases at J, with 14 bases between the two ends. Germline lookup yields CDR1 SGHRS and CDR2 YFSETQ. The CDR3 bases are TGCGCCAGCAGCCCTTCCGCAGCGGGCTCCTACAATGAGCAGTTCTTC. Its translation: CASSPSAAGSYNEQFF.

The V call is TRBV15, the J call TRBJ1-6, with a weak D call TRBD1 (5 bases). The ends were cut back, 0 bases at V and 11 bases at J, with 8 bases in the middle. CDR3 length: 13 amino acids. The germline gives CDR1 LNHNV, CDR2 YYDKDF (reference sequence). The CDR3 is CATSRDQGAPLHF. For the CDR3, the DNA is TGTGCCACCAGCAGAGATCAAGGGGCACCCCTCCACTTT. The entire variable domain, with the rest obtained from reference TRBV15 and TRBJ1-6, is as follows: DAMVIQNPRYQVTQFGKPVTLSCSQTLNHNVMYWYQQKSSQAPKLLFHYYDKDFNNEADTPDNFQSRRPNTSFCFLDIRSPGLGDTAMYLCATSRDQGAPLHFGNGTRLTVT.

The rearrangement uses TRBV4-2 and TRBJ1-1; maybe TRBD1 (5 bases). Trimming took off 0 bases at V and 2 bases at J, with 19 bases between the two ends. The CDR3 loop spans 18 amino acids. Germline V gives CDR1 LGHNA, CDR2 YNFKEQ. The CDR3 DNA follows: TGTGCCAGCAGCCAAGATCGGGGGGGGTCACGACTCAACACTGAAGCTTTCTTT. Its protein product is CASSQDRGGSRLNTEAFF.

The chain recombines TRBV5-1 with TRBJ2-7; 8 bases are a match to TRBD1. The CDR3 sequence is 15 residues long. The J segment lost 1 base and the V segment lost 3 bases, leaving 6 bases of the junction unmatched. Germline V lookup: CDR1 SGHRS, CDR2 YFSETQ. DNA of the CDR3: TGCGCCAGCAGCTCTCACGGGACAGGTTCCTACGAGCAGTACTTC. Protein product: CASSSHGTGSYEQYF.

The V gene is TRBV21-1, the J gene TRBJ1-2. TRBV21-1 is flagged as a pseudogene. This CDR3 comprises 14 residues. Here the CDR3 reads CASSTWVRGYGYTF. CDR3 in DNA: TGTGCCAGCAGCACTTGGGTGCGGGGATATGGCTACACCTTC.

This clone was seen only once. The chain links TRBV6-6 to TRBJ2-3; 8 bases line up with TRBD2. Germline assignment: CDR1 MNHNY and CDR2 SVGAGI (reference sequence). CDR3 length: 15 amino acids. The V gene end was trimmed by 4 bases and the J gene end by 4 bases; junction bases not matched to a gene: 7. The CDR3 region is CASSFSGSQADTQYF. The CDR3 bases are TGTGCCAGCAGTTTCAGCGGGAGTCAGGCAGATACGCAGTATTTT.

This clone was observed once. The rearrangement joins TRBV6-1 to TRBJ1-2; 8 nucleotides match TRBD1. The junction had 10 bases not matched to a gene; V was cut back by 6 bases and J by 7 bases. The CDR3 is 14 amino acids. Germline loops: CDR1 MNHNS, CDR2 SASEGT. DNA for the CDR3: TGTGCCAGCAGCCCGAGGCAGGGGGCCGGTGGCTACACCTTC. This gives the protein CASSPRQGAGGYTF.

V gene TRBV29-1 combines with J gene TRBJ1-3; D ambiguous. Per the germline V gene, CDR1 is SQVTM and CDR2 is ANQGSEA. Trimming removed 8 bases at V and 4 bases at J, with 9 bases between. This CDR3 contains 11 residues. The CDR3, as DNA: TGCAGCTCCCGGTGGGGAAACACCATATATTTT. Translation: CSSRWGNTIYF.

V gene TRBV11-3 combines with J gene TRBJ2-5; 9 bases line up with TRBD1. CDR1 is SGHNT and CDR2 is YENEEA in the germline V gene. The CDR3 runs to 14 residues. V lost 6 bases, J lost 2 bases, and 4 bases stayed unmatched. CDR3 bases: TGTGCCAGCAGAAAGGGACAGGGACAAGAGACCCAGTACTTC. It yields the protein CASRKGQGQETQYF.

V usage is TRBV12-5 and J usage is TRBJ2-7; 12 bases map to TRBD2. V shed 5 bases and J 0 bases; nucleotides not matched to a gene: 11. Per the germline V gene, CDR1 is LGHNT and CDR2 is FRNRAP. This CDR3 has 18 amino acids. DNA for the CDR3: TGTGCTAGTGGTCTCCGGACTAGCGGGATTCACAGCTCCTACGAGCAGTACTTC. Its translation: CASGLRTSGIHSSYEQYF.

The genes are TRBV11-3 and TRBJ1-2; TRBD1 matches 9 bases. CDR3 size: 16 residues. In germline, CDR1 is SGHNT, CDR2 YENEEA. The V segment lost 5 bases and the J segment 4 bases; nucleotides outside the gene matches: 11. The CDR3 is CASSQGTQGALYGYTF. Written as DNA, the CDR3 is TGTGCCAGCAGCCAAGGGACACAGGGGGCTCTCTATGGCTACACCTTC.

This chain connects TRBV7-9 to TRBJ1-2; TRBD1 matches at 10 bases. Germline CDR1 is SEHNR and CDR2 is FQNEAQ (reference sequence). CDR3 length: 13 residues. Trimming removed 11 bases from V and 5 bases from J; junction bases left unmatched: 8. In DNA form, the CDR3 reads TGTGCCGGACAAGCGGGACAGGGGTATGGCTACACCTTC. It encodes CAGQAGQGYGYTF.